Given below is one TCR beta chain in context. The antigen is undetermined. Per germline, CDR1 MNHEY and CDR2 SVGEGT. The ends were cut back, 3 bases at V and 4 bases at J, with 36 bases in the middle. This CDR3 is built from 22 residues. Samples came from axillary lymph nodes draining the breast cancer. The sample comes from a study of breast tumors, draining lymph nodes, adjacent tissues. MiXCR, run by TCRdb on the multiplex PCR reads, gives a single entry per CDR3 protein. Among 200,000 or so distinct CDR3 sequences, roughly 31% were seen once, and the ten largest hold about 4.5%. Overall study results and limits: Tumor TCR diversity was below lymph nodes but above nontumor tissue. Data only fit, rather than demonstrated, lymph node origin of most tumor T cells. Findings are consistent with lymph node origin and intratumoral expansion of most tumor T cells. Luminal-like breast cancer showed significantly higher tumor–nontumor repertoire similarity than basal-like.

The material sequenced was axillary lymph node tissue. The chain couples TRBV6-2 or TRBV6-3 to TRBJ1-2; weak D call: TRBD1 (6 bases). The source is a female donor with breast cancer. Some clones in this sample may be carry-over from other donors' samples. The chain's CDR3 is CASSYFGGGDALNRERSYGYTF. CDR3 DNA sequence: TGTGCCAGCAGTTATTTTGGCGGGGGCGATGCCTTGAACAGGGAAAGAAGCTATGGCTACACCTTC.